This T cell receptor (beta chain) emerged from a study of T cell responses to AZD1222 COVID-19 vaccine. A note on this clone: Antigen specificity is unknown.

Pooled samples include second doses given at about 4 or 12 weeks. Repertoires were generated with immunoSEQ multiplex PCR, while TCRdb's copy carries only in-frame clones and drops some. Counted here are more than 90,000 clones, 80% to 90% occurring once; the ten biggest clones make up approximately 7.1%. V lost 3 bases and J 1 base, leaving 12 bases between the germline ends. Looked up from germline, CDR1 is SGHRS and CDR2 is YFSETQ. The CDR3 has 15 amino acids. Regarding the study as a whole: Only a handful of AZD1222 recipients, several in all, had baseline seropositivity. Spike-specific TCR depth and breadth grew after two AZD1222 doses. The donor group comprised mostly white British people and more females; the analysis possibly underestimated clonal diversity.

The TCR originated in an adult who received the AZD1222 COVID-19 vaccine. Sequences were derived from peripheral blood, sampled 28 days after the second AZD1222 dose. This sequence joins TRBV5-1 and TRBJ2-3, with a weak D call TRBD1 (6 bases). The CDR3 spells CASSSIQGGTDTQYF. In DNA form, the CDR3 reads TGCGCCAGCAGCTCGATACAGGGAGGCACAGATACGCAGTATTTT.